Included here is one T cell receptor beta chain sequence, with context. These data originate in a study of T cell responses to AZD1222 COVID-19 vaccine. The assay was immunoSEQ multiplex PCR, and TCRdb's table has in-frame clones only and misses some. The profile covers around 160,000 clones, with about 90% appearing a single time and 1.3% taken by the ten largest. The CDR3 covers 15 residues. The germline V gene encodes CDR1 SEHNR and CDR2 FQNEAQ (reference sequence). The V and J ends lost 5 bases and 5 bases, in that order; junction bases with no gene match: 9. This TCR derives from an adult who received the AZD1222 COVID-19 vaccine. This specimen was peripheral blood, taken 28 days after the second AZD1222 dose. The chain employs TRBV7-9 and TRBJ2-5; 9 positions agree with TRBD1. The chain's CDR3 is CASSQGTGNRETQYF. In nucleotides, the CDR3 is TGTGCCAGCAGCCAGGGGACAGGGAATCGGGAGACCCAGTACTTC.